The clone carrying this T cell receptor (beta chain) was found many times. Its antigen remains unidentified. The V and J ends lost 3 bases and 14 bases respectively, with 24 bases between them. Germline V lookup: CDR1 DFQATT, CDR2 SNEGSKA (reference sequence). This CDR3 is built from 14 residues. The sample originates from a study of blood T cells in healthy people across ages. Study information: For every two T cells, template switching captured about one barcoded beta molecule.

General study results and limits: A greater number of naive CD4+ cells and higher diversity distinguished long-lived donors from aged donors.

Using a J-beta primer mix together with a sample-barcoded 5' primer, a second PCR was run for roughly 6 to 11 cycles. In TCRdb, the 5' RACE reads were re-called with MiXCR into one record per CDR3 protein. The data contain hundreds of thousands of distinct CDR3 sequences, 40% to 65% of them singletons. Input material: blood. V usage is TRBV20-1 and J usage is TRBJ2-3, with D maybe TRBD2 (6 bases). This clonotype originated in a man older than 75 in good health. The CDR3 loop is CSARVAGSSRYAYF. The CDR3, as DNA: TGCAGTGCTAGGGTGGCCGGGAGTAGCAGATACGCGTATTTT.